This TCR beta chain comes out of a study of blood T cells in healthy people across ages. Findings of the study overall: CMV infection status of these donors was not known. Compared with aged donors, long-lived donors showed fewer expanded clones, suggesting selection.

As for this clonotype: Its specificity is unknown. The junction departs from germline at one end; a sequencing error may be responsible.

Alongside a J-beta primer mix, a sample-barcoded 5' primer served in a second PCR lasting roughly 7 to 12 cycles. Per sample, CDR3-containing paired-end reads numbered at least 2.5 million. In TCRdb, the 5' RACE reads were re-called with MiXCR into one record per CDR3 protein. The table has some 790,000 distinct CDR3 sequences, more than 25% seen once. Germline lookup yields CDR1 DFQATT and CDR2 SNEGSKA (reference sequence). The CDR3 covers 14 residues. The J gene is TRBJ2-7, the V gene TRBV20-1, with D perhaps TRBD1 (5 bases). The sequenced sample consisted of blood. This clonotype was obtained from a woman of 80 years or more in good health. As DNA, the CDR3 is TGCAGTGCGCCACCGTTGGACAAGACCTACGAGCGGTACTTC. Translating it yields CSAPPLDKTYERYF.